The 23 T cell receptor beta chains given below trace back to one sample, sequenced in a study of T cells in Graves' hyperthyroidism and ophthalmopathy. RNA transcripts provided the source from which TCR beta CDR3 regions were amplified. First-round RT-PCR with HTBI primers amplified the TCR CDR3 region. TCRdb re-called the multiplex PCR reads through MiXCR, storing one row per CDR3 protein. Of under 750,000 distinct CDR3 sequences listed, approximately 19% are singletons. Sample: blood. The receptors shown here come from a woman aged 50 to 65 with Graves' hyperthyroidism that later progressed to Graves' ophthalmopathy.

The rearrangement uses TRBV6-5 and TRBJ2-1; D unresolved. The CDR3 contains 13 residues. The germline V gene has CDR1 MNHEY and CDR2 SVGAGI. With 4 bases removed from V and 4 bases from J, the gap between germline ends came to 8 bases. The CDR3 reads CASSSEEYNEQFF. The CDR3 region has the DNA TGTGCCAGCAGTTCCGAAGAATACAATGAGCAGTTCTTC.

This chain joins TRBV19 and TRBJ1-6, with TRBD1 matching 7 bases. Per germline, CDR1 LNHDA and CDR2 SQIVND (reference sequence). The CDR3 consists of 15 residues. With 5 bases clipped from V and 5 bases from J, the junction kept 6 bases outside the gene matches. The CDR3 coding sequence is TGTGCCAGTAGTCCATCGACAGGGAATAATTCACCCCTCCACTTT. It specifies CASSPSTGNNSPLHF.

The CDR3 DNA reads TGTGCCATCAGTGAGTTTACATACCAAGAGACCCAGTACTTC. Encoded protein: CAISEFTYQETQYF. This sequence joins TRBV10-3 and TRBJ2-5, with unresolved D. Germline-derived CDR1 and CDR2 are ENHRY and SYGVKD. The CDR3 is 14 amino acids. Trimming pared 1 base from V and 0 bases from J, leaving 6 bases between.

This clonotype was detected ten times or more. J is TRBJ2-7 and V is TRBV18; 9 bases line up with TRBD1. The germline gives CDR1 KGHSH, CDR2 LQKENI. The CDR3 spans 14 residues. V dropped 4 bases and J dropped 3; count of bases not matched to a gene: 4. CDR3 DNA sequence: TGTGCCAGCTCACGGGACAGGGATTTCTACGAGCAGTACTTC. Its translation is CASSRDRDFYEQYF.

This clonotype was picked up many times. The rearrangement links TRBV6-5 to TRBJ2-7; possibly TRBD2 for D (6 bases). Germline CDR1 and CDR2: MNHEY and SVGAGI. The CDR3 runs 17 residues. The V end lost 2 bases, the J end lost 5 bases, and 22 bases lay between the germline ends. Here the CDR3 reads CASSYQMGRAGRNEQYF. The CDR3 nucleotides are TGTGCCAGCAGTTACCAAATGGGCAGGGCGGGGCGGAACGAGCAGTACTTC.

This clonotype was seen repeatedly, ten times or more. The chain carries TRBV18 and TRBJ1-1; tentatively, D is TRBD1 (5 bases). The CDR3 is made up of 14 amino acids. The V gene lost 5 bases and the J gene lost 1 base, with 11 bases spanning the gap. CDR1 and CDR2 from the germline V gene are KGHSH and LQKENI. CDR3 region: CASSELGPNTEAFF. CDR3 sequence (DNA): TGTGCCAGCTCAGAGTTGGGACCGAACACTGAAGCTTTCTTT.

This clonotype occurred many times. The chain carries TRBV6-1 and TRBJ1-6, with 8 bases aligning to TRBD1. The CDR3 consists of 17 residues. Germline-derived CDR1 and CDR2 are MNHNS and SASEGT. The junction had 9 bases not matched to a gene; V was cut back by 1 base and J by 7 bases. Written as DNA, the CDR3 is TGTGCCAGCAGTGAAGAGGTCCAGGGGGCTGCCAATTCACCCCTCCACTTT. It is translated as CASSEEVQGAANSPLHF.

This clonotype was detected only a few times. The chain has TRBV6-1 and TRBJ1-2; D remains unclear. Germline lookup yields CDR1 MNHNS and CDR2 SASEGT. Trimming pared 7 bases from V and 3 bases from J, leaving 15 bases between. The CDR3 has 14 amino acids. In nucleotides, the CDR3 is TGTGCCAGCAAAACGGAAGAGGCCCACTATGGCTACACCTTC. It codes for CASKTEEAHYGYTF.

This clonotype occurred a few times. This CDR3 is CASEKFGAGTGANVLTF. In nucleotides, the CDR3 is TGTGCCAGCGAAAAATTCGGGGCTGGGACTGGGGCCAACGTCCTGACTTTC. V is TRBV6-2 or TRBV6-3 and J is TRBJ2-6; either TRBD1 or TRBD2 may supply D (5 bases each). This CDR3 is built from 17 residues. The V end lost 8 bases, the J end lost 2 bases, and 19 bases lay between the germline ends. Looked up from germline, CDR1 is MNHEY and CDR2 is SVGEGT.

This chain connects TRBV30 to TRBJ1-3; D perhaps matches TRBD1 (6 bases). CDR3 length: 15 residues. The germline V gene has CDR1 GTSNPN and CDR2 SVGIG (reference sequence). Trimming pared 0 bases from V and 1 base from J, leaving 10 bases between. This CDR3 is CAWSVTGASGNTIYF. The CDR3 nucleotides read TGTGCCTGGAGTGTAACGGGGGCATCTGGAAACACCATATATTTT.

The chain is built from TRBV29-1 and TRBJ1-2; TRBD1 matches at 11 bases. V lost 4 bases, J lost 8 bases, and 6 bases stayed unmatched. The germline CDR1 and CDR2 sequences are SQVTM and ANQGSEA. The CDR3 runs 13 residues. This CDR3 reads CSVVRDRGEGYTF. Here the CDR3 DNA reads TGCAGCGTTGTCCGGGACAGGGGGGAGGGCTACACCTTC.

The genes are TRBV13 and TRBJ1-2; D is perhaps TRBD1 (5 bases). Germline V CDR1 and CDR2: PRHDT, FYEKMQ (reference sequence). The V gene lost 6 bases and the J gene lost 8 bases, with 16 bases spanning the gap. This CDR3 is 13 amino acids long. The CDR3 loop reads CASRGEFREGYTF. DNA for the CDR3: TGTGCCAGCAGGGGGGAGTTTAGGGAAGGCTACACCTTC.

This clonotype occurred many times. V is TRBV3-1 and J is TRBJ1-4; D may be TRBD1 (6 bases). The CDR3 is 14 residues long. Per germline, CDR1 LGHDT and CDR2 YNNKEL (reference sequence). V dropped 3 bases and J dropped 2 bases, with 7 bases sitting between them. The CDR3 region has the DNA TGTGCCAGCAGCCACAGGGGCACTAATGAAAAACTGTTTTTT. This codes for CASSHRGTNEKLFF. Filled out from reference TRBV3-1 and TRBJ1-4, the complete variable domain reads DTAVSQTPKYLVTQMGNDKSIKCEQNLGHDTMYWYKQDSKKFLKIMFSYNNKELIINETVPNRFSPKSPDKAHLNLHINSLELGDSAVYFCASSHRGTNEKLFFGSGTQLSVL.

The rearrangement uses TRBV9 and TRBJ2-5; D not certain. This CDR3 is built from 13 residues. The germline gives CDR1 SGDLS, CDR2 YYNGEE. V was pared by 3 bases and J by 5 bases, with 11 bases between. The CDR3 nucleotides are TGTGCCAGCAGCGGGACCGGACGGGAGACCCAGTACTTC. Amino acids: CASSGTGRETQYF.

In nucleotides, the CDR3 is TGTGCCATCAGCGGGGACAGGGGAGGTCAGCCCCAGCATTTT. It translates to CAISGDRGGQPQHF. The rearrangement links TRBV10-3 to TRBJ1-5; 10 bases line up with TRBD1. Germline V gene sequence: CDR1 ENHRY, CDR2 SYGVKD. The CDR3 covers 14 residues. Trimming removed 6 bases from V and 6 bases from J; junction bases left unmatched: 5.

This clonotype came up many times. The J gene is TRBJ2-3, the V gene TRBV20-1, with 9 bases aligning to TRBD2. The CDR3 totals 14 residues. Per germline, CDR1 DFQATT and CDR2 SNEGSKA (reference sequence). V dropped 3 bases and J dropped 2; count of bases not matched to a gene: 3. CDR3 in DNA: TGCAGTGCTAGGGGCGGGGGGGCCACAGATACGCAGTATTTT. Translation: CSARGGGATDTQYF.

This sequence joins TRBV7-8 and TRBJ1-1; D possibly corresponds to TRBD1 (6 bases). This CDR3 is built from 15 residues. The ends were cut back, 5 bases at V and 3 bases at J, with 16 bases in the middle. The V gene's germline CDR1 is SGHVS and CDR2 FQNEAQ. The CDR3 reads CASSRSQGTDTEAFF. DNA for the CDR3: TGTGCCAGCAGCCGCAGTCAGGGGACGGACACTGAAGCTTTCTTT.

This clonotype was recorded a few times. Relative to the germline gene, one junction end is altered; a read error may explain this. This chain uses TRBV2 with TRBJ2-3; maybe TRBD2 (6 bases). Germline V CDR1 and CDR2: SNHLY, FYNNEI. This CDR3 spans 14 amino acids. The CDR3 region is CASIPGGTTDMQYF. The CDR3 DNA is TGTGCCAGCATCCCCGGGGGTACCACAGATATGCAGTATTTT.

As concerns this clonotype: A much larger clone differs by one base, so this may be a read error. V is TRBV7-3 and J is TRBJ1-6; D perhaps matches TRBD1 (5 bases). Germline CDR1 is SGHTA and CDR2 is FQGTGA. Trimming pared 5 bases from V and 11 bases from J, leaving 13 bases between. The CDR3 covers 13 residues. For the CDR3, the DNA is TGTGCCAGCAGCCCCGACAGAGATCCACCCCTCCACTTT. Translated: CASSPDRDPPLHF.

V and J are TRBV3-1 and TRBJ1-6; D remains unclear. V shed 3 bases and J shed 14 bases, with 8 bases lying between them. Germline V gene sequence: CDR1 LGHDT, CDR2 YNNKEL (reference sequence). The CDR3 is 11 amino acids. The DNA for the CDR3 is TGTGCCAGCAGCCATCAATTTGCCCTCCACTTT. Encoded protein: CASSHQFALHF.

The sample holds a few counts of this clonotype. The rearrangement uses TRBV20-1 and TRBJ1-2; no reliable D call. V was pared by 7 bases and J by 1 base, with 13 bases between. Germline lookup yields CDR1 DFQATT and CDR2 SNEGSKA (reference sequence). The CDR3 has 13 residues. The CDR3 is CSDSVANNYGYTF. CDR3 in DNA: TGCAGTGATTCAGTAGCAAATAACTATGGCTACACCTTC.

This clonotype was counted at least ten times. The CDR3 is CASSHASTEAFF. CDR3 sequence (DNA): TGTGCCAGCAGCCACGCAAGCACTGAAGCTTTCTTT. V and J are TRBV11-2 and TRBJ1-1; D is undetermined. Trimming shortened V by 5 bases and J by 4 bases, and 8 bases separated the two germline ends. The CDR3 spans 12 residues. Germline V gene data show CDR1 as SGHAT and CDR2 as FQNNGV.

This clonotype has a count of ten or more. The rearrangement uses TRBV7-8 and TRBJ2-5; 9 nucleotides agree with TRBD2. CDR3 length: 15 residues. Trimming at V came to 5 bases and at J to 0 bases, leaving 4 bases not matched to a gene. Germline V lookup: CDR1 SGHVS, CDR2 FQNEAQ. The CDR3, as DNA: TGTGCCAGCAGCATACTAGCGGGCAACCAAGAGACCCAGTACTTC. This translates into CASSILAGNQETQYF. Combining the CDR3 with reference TRBV7-8 and TRBJ2-5 gives the whole variable domain GAGVSQSPRYKVAKRGQDVALRCDPISGHVSLFWYQQALGQGPEFLTYFQNEAQLDKSGLPSDRFFAERPEGSVSTLKIQRTQQEDSAVYLCASSILAGNQETQYFGPGTRLLVL.